Each of the 29 T cell receptor beta chains below was sequenced from the same sample in a study of OX40 agonist ivuxolimab in advanced cancers. Method: immunoSEQ multiplex PCR; TCRdb's copy keeps in-frame clones and lacks some. In the table there are about 43,000 clones, roughly 94% of which are singletons. The source was CD4+ or CD8+ T cells sorted from blood, collected in a trial of the OX40 agonist ivuxolimab. All receptors derive from an adult with an advanced solid tumor such as melanoma, head and neck, liver or kidney cancer.

V is TRBV28 and J is TRBJ1-2; D uncertain. The CDR3 spans 16 residues. CDR1 MDHEN and CDR2 SYDVKM come from the germline V gene. Deletions cut 2 bases from V and 3 bases from J, with 16 bases between. CDR3 sequence (DNA): TGTGCCAGCAGTTTAAGGGTCGGAGACCCTCACTATGGCTACACCTTC. It translates to CASSLRVGDPHYGYTF.

This chain uses TRBV4-2 with TRBJ2-7, with a weak D call TRBD2 (5 bases). Germline-derived CDR1 and CDR2 are LGHNA and YNFKEQ. CDR3 length equals 13 residues. The germline V and J ends were trimmed by 2 bases and 4 bases, with 9 bases remaining between them. In DNA form, the CDR3 reads TGTGCCAGCAGCCAACGGGGTGGGTACGAGCAGTACTTC. Its protein product is CASSQRGGYEQYF.

This chain links TRBV9 with TRBJ2-7; no firm D call. Trimming left V 3 bases short and J 4 bases short, with 11 bases between. The CDR3 spans 13 residues. Germline CDR1 reads SGDLS; CDR2 reads YYNGEE. The CDR3 protein is CASSGLGEYEQYF. In nucleotides, the CDR3 is TGTGCCAGCAGCGGCCTCGGTGAGTACGAGCAGTACTTC. Supplemented by reference TRBV9 and TRBJ2-7, the full variable domain reads DSGVTQTPKHLITATGQRVTLRCSPRSGDLSVYWYQQSLDQGLQFLIQYYNGEERAKGNILERFSAQQFPDLHSELNLSSLELGDSALYFCASSGLGEYEQYFGPGTRLTVT.

The chain links TRBV7-3 to TRBJ1-6; D gene unclear. Germline loops: CDR1 SGHTA, CDR2 FQGTGA. V lost 5 bases, J lost 9 bases, and 17 bases lay in between. The CDR3 has 15 amino acids. The CDR3 DNA follows: TGTGCCAGCAGCGAAACCAACTCCGTGGGTTCACCCCTCCACTTT. It encodes CASSETNSVGSPLHF.

This chain joins TRBV10-3 and TRBJ2-2, with 8 nucleotides matching TRBD2. The CDR3 extends over 17 amino acids. The trim removed 2 bases at V and 5 bases at J, leaving 10 bases unmatched. From germline, CDR1 is ENHRY and CDR2 SYGVKD. CDR3 sequence reads: CAISEEEAGGWTGELFF. CDR3 nucleotide sequence: TGTGCCATCAGTGAGGAAGAGGCGGGAGGTTGGACCGGGGAGCTGTTTTTT.

The V and J genes are TRBV14 and TRBJ2-1, with 11 bases aligning to TRBD2. Germline CDR1 is SGHDN and CDR2 is FVKESK. V shed 0 bases and J 6 bases; nucleotides not matched to a gene: 4. CDR3 length: 16 amino acids. The CDR3 loop reads CASSQDKGTSGNEQFF. DNA of the CDR3: TGTGCCAGCAGCCAAGATAAAGGGACTAGCGGCAATGAGCAGTTCTTC.

The CDR3 reads CASSPFGGQPQHF. The CDR3 nucleotides read TGTGCCAGCAGCCCCTTCGGTGGTCAGCCCCAGCATTTT. The gene calls are TRBV5-6 and TRBJ1-5; D is ambiguous. Germline CDR1 SGHDT, CDR2 YYEEEE. This CDR3 is 13 amino acids long. Deletions cut 4 bases from V and 6 bases from J, with 11 bases between. Full variable domain (missing parts from reference TRBV5-6 and TRBJ1-5): DAGVTQSPTHLIKTRGQQVTLRCSPKSGHDTVSWYQQALGQGPQFIFQYYEEEERQRGNFPDRFSGHQFPNYSSELNVNALLLGDSALYLCASSPFGGQPQHFGDGTRLSIL.

The J gene is TRBJ2-6, the V gene TRBV7-9; TRBD2 aligns across 7 bases. Germline trimming cut 10 bases from V and 1 base from J; bases unmatched to any gene: 13. This CDR3 comprises 17 residues. Germline-derived CDR1 and CDR2 are SEHNR and FQNEAQ (reference sequence). In DNA form, the CDR3 reads TGTGCCAACTTTGACGCGGGGGAGGTGTCTGGGGCCAACGTCCTGACTTTC. It specifies CANFDAGEVSGANVLTF.

The chain joins TRBV27 to TRBJ1-4; unclear D gene. Germline V gene data show CDR1 as MNHEY and CDR2 as SMNVEV (reference sequence). The CDR3 runs 12 residues. Trimming stripped 3 bases from V and 5 bases from J, with 4 bases between. The CDR3 DNA reads as TGTGCCAGCAGTTTCCTCAATGAAAAACTGTTTTTT. Amino acids: CASSFLNEKLFF.

This chain links TRBV11-2 with TRBJ2-1, with D perhaps matching TRBD1 (5 bases). Germline V gene lookup returns CDR1 SGHAT and CDR2 FQNNGV. The CDR3 consists of 14 residues. V dropped 5 bases and J dropped 3 bases, with 11 bases sitting between them. CDR3 nucleotide sequence: TGTGCCAGCAGCCCGCGACAGATCTACAATGAGCAGTTCTTC. It encodes CASSPRQIYNEQFF.

This clone appeared once. The V and J genes are TRBV11-3 and TRBJ2-2; the D gene could be TRBD1 or TRBD2 (5 bases each). The V and J ends lost 1 base and 5 bases respectively, with 17 bases between them. The CDR3 extends over 17 amino acids. Looked up from germline, CDR1 is SGHNT and CDR2 is YENEEA. The CDR3 DNA reads TGTGCCAGCAGCTTAGGGGGACCACACTCCCCAACCGGGGAGCTGTTTTTT. Protein product: CASSLGGPHSPTGELFF.

The J gene is TRBJ2-1, the V gene TRBV9, with 8 bases aligning to TRBD2. The J segment lost 8 bases and the V segment lost 1 base, leaving 14 bases of the junction unmatched. This CDR3 region has 17 residues. Germline CDR1 and CDR2: SGDLS and YYNGEE. The CDR3 spells CASSVRASGSGIDEQFF. CDR3 nucleotides: TGTGCCAGCAGCGTAAGGGCTAGCGGGTCTGGGATCGATGAGCAGTTCTTC.

The J gene is TRBJ2-5, the V gene TRBV18; weak D call: TRBD2 (6 bases). Germline CDR1 is KGHSH and CDR2 is LQKENI. The V gene lost 3 bases and the J gene lost 1 base, with 12 bases spanning the gap. The CDR3 spans 15 residues. The CDR3 nucleotides read TGTGCCAGCTCACCTAGGGACGGGGGCCAAGAGACCCAGTACTTC. Residues: CASSPRDGGQETQYF.

This rearrangement joins TRBV9 to TRBJ1-1; no definite D call. The germline V and J ends were trimmed by 4 bases and 6 bases, with 10 bases remaining between them. The CDR3 is made up of 12 amino acids. CDR1 and CDR2 (germline): SGDLS, YYNGEE. The CDR3, as DNA: TGTGCCAGCAGCAGGGAGGGTTCTGAAGCTTTCTTT. Protein product: CASSREGSEAFF.

The chain employs TRBV10-3 and TRBJ2-7; D call uncertain. The CDR3 has 16 residues. The V end lost 0 bases, the J end lost 3 bases, and 15 bases lay between the germline ends. Germline V gene sequence: CDR1 ENHRY, CDR2 SYGVKD. In DNA, the CDR3 is TGTGCCATCAGTGAGTCGGATGCACCGGACGACTACGAGCAGTACTTC. Protein: CAISESDAPDDYEQYF.

CDR3 DNA: TGTGCCAGCAGCTTCCAGGGGAGCGAAAAACTGTTTTTT. This sequence encodes CASSFQGSEKLFF. The chain employs TRBV5-6 and TRBJ1-4; perhaps TRBD1 as D (6 bases). The CDR3 length is 13 residues. The ends were cut back, 2 bases at V and 8 bases at J, with 10 bases in the middle. Germline V CDR1 and CDR2: SGHDT, YYEEEE.

The rearrangement uses TRBV4-3 and TRBJ1-2; the D is unclear. The length of the CDR3 is 13 residues. Deletions cut 4 bases from V and 5 bases from J, with 11 bases between. Germline CDR1 is LGHNA and CDR2 is YSLEER. The DNA for the CDR3 is TGCGCCAGCAGCCCAGTCCTGGGGTATGGCTACACCTTC. Translating it yields CASSPVLGYGYTF.

The chain combines TRBV2 with TRBJ2-7; a possible D gene is TRBD1 (6 bases). V was pared by 2 bases and J by 4 bases, with 15 bases between. Germline assignment: CDR1 SNHLY and CDR2 FYNNEI. This CDR3 has 15 amino acids. The CDR3 nucleotides read TGTGCCAGCAGTGAACACGGGACACCCCTTTACGAGCAGTACTTC. This gives the protein CASSEHGTPLYEQYF. Supplemented by reference TRBV2 and TRBJ2-7, the full variable domain reads EPEVTQTPSHQVTQMGQEVILRCVPISNHLYFYWYRQILGQKVEFLVSFYNNEISEKSEIFDDQFSVERPDGSNFTLKIRSTKLEDSAMYFCASSEHGTPLYEQYFGPGTRLTVT.

V gene TRBV10-2 combines with J gene TRBJ2-3; unclear D gene. The V end lost 4 bases, the J end lost 0 bases, and 8 bases lay between the germline ends. The germline CDR1 and CDR2 sequences are WSHSY and SAAADI. There are 14 residues in the CDR3. This CDR3 reads CASSAAPSTDTQYF. The CDR3 DNA reads as TGCGCCAGCAGTGCTGCACCTAGCACAGATACGCAGTATTTT.

The genes are TRBV7-9 and TRBJ2-5, with a tentative D call TRBD2 (5 bases). CDR3 size: 14 residues. Germline CDR1 is SEHNR and CDR2 is FQNEAQ (reference sequence). Trimming removed 5 bases from V and 0 bases from J, with 10 bases in between. The CDR3 region is CASSPSGYQETQYF. The DNA of the CDR3 is TGTGCCAGCAGCCCATCGGGATACCAAGAGACCCAGTACTTC.

The genes are TRBV2 and TRBJ2-3; 9 nucleotides align to TRBD2. V was clipped by 0 bases and J by 1 base; unmatched bases: 8. The CDR3 loop spans 18 amino acids. The germline CDR1 and CDR2 sequences are SNHLY and FYNNEI. CDR3 coding DNA: TGTGCCAGCAGTGAAGCGACCCGGCGGACTAGCGGCACAGATACGCAGTATTTT. Translating it yields CASSEATRRTSGTDTQYF.

V is TRBV27 and J is TRBJ2-7; TRBD2 agrees at 12 bases. V was pared by 11 bases and J by 3 bases, with 11 bases of the junction left unmatched. Germline-derived CDR1 and CDR2 are MNHEY and SMNVEV (reference sequence). The CDR3 is 15 amino acids. The chain's CDR3 is CASRTSGMGGYEQYF. CDR3 DNA: TGTGCCTCCCGGACTAGCGGGATGGGGGGCTACGAGCAGTACTTC.

V and J are TRBV4-3 and TRBJ2-2; 10 nucleotides line up with TRBD2. Germline V gives CDR1 LGHNA, CDR2 YSLEER. The CDR3 contains 19 residues. V gave up 0 bases and J gave up 3 bases; unmatched junction bases: 10. CDR3 in DNA: TGCGCCAGCAGCCAAGATTCTTATGGAGCGGGAGGGTACACCGGGGAGCTGTTTTTT. It yields the protein CASSQDSYGAGGYTGELFF.

With regard to this clone: One end of the junction is discordant with germline, which a read error may explain. This chain links TRBV27 with TRBJ2-1; no clear D gene. There are 11 residues in the CDR3. The germline V gene has CDR1 MNHEY and CDR2 SMNVEV (reference sequence). CDR3: CAGSLSGEQFF. Written as DNA, the CDR3 is TGTGCCGGCAGTTTATCTGGTGAGCAGTTCTTC.

This rearrangement joins TRBV4-3 to TRBJ2-7, with D hard to call. This CDR3 has 14 amino acids. CDR1 and CDR2 from the germline V gene are LGHNA and YSLEER. Trimming cost V 0 bases and J 3 bases, with 9 bases left between them. The CDR3 protein is CASSQEAPGYEQYF. The CDR3 DNA reads as TGCGCCAGCAGCCAAGAGGCCCCGGGCTACGAGCAGTACTTC.

This clone was recorded only once. The V gene is TRBV19, the J gene TRBJ1-1; 7 nucleotides line up with TRBD1. Unmatched junction bases numbered 14, after V lost 1 base and J lost 0 bases. The CDR3 is 19 amino acids. CDR1 and CDR2 from the germline V gene are LNHDA and SQIVND (reference sequence). The CDR3 is CASSIVGMDRSYMNTEAFF. The CDR3 coding sequence is TGTGCCAGTAGTATAGTGGGCATGGACAGGAGCTACATGAACACTGAAGCTTTCTTT.

The genes are TRBV18 and TRBJ2-7, with D unclear. Germline lookup yields CDR1 KGHSH and CDR2 LQKENI. The ends were cut back, 3 bases at V and 6 bases at J, with 12 bases in the middle. The CDR3 is 13 amino acids. The CDR3 spells CASSPGLSSEQYF. In nucleotides, the CDR3 is TGTGCCAGCTCACCGGGCTTAAGCAGCGAGCAGTACTTC. The full variable domain, its missing parts supplied by reference TRBV18 and TRBJ2-7, is NAGVMQNPRHLVRRRGQEARLRCSPMKGHSHVYWYRQLPEEGLKFMVYLQKENIIDESGMPKERFSAEFPKEGPSILRIQQVVRGDSAAYFCASSPGLSSEQYFGPGTRLTVT.

CDR3 region: CASRDLRSSYNEQFF. DNA of the CDR3: TGTGCCAGCAGGGACCTTAGGAGCTCCTACAATGAGCAGTTCTTC. The chain links TRBV25-1 to TRBJ2-1; D is unresolved. Germline loops: CDR1 MGHDK, CDR2 SYGVNS. CDR3 length: 15 residues. V lost 6 bases and J 0 bases, leaving 12 bases between the germline ends.

This sequence joins TRBV5-6 and TRBJ1-2; D unresolved. Looked up from germline, CDR1 is SGHDT and CDR2 is YYEEEE. The CDR3 extends over 19 amino acids. V lost 3 bases to trimming and J lost 3 bases, with 27 bases between them. CDR3 sequence reads: CASSSPGSVFPDLDYGYTF. The DNA of the CDR3 is TGTGCCAGCAGCTCACCCGGGTCGGTTTTCCCCGATTTGGACTATGGCTACACCTTC.